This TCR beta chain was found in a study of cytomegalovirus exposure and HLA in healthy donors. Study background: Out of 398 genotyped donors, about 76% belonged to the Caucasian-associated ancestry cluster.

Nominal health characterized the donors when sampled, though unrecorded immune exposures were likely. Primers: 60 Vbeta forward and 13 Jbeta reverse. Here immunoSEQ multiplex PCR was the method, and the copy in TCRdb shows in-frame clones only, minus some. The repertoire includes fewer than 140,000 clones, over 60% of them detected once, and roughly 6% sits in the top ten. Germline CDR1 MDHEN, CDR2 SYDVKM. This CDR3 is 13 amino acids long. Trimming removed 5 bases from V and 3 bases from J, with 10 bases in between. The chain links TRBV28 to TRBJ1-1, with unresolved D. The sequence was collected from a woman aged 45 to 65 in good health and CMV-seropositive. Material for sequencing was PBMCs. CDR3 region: CASSPSFDTEAFF. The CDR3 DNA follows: TGTGCCAGCAGTCCCAGTTTTGACACTGAAGCTTTCTTT.